This T cell receptor (beta chain) was recovered during a study of T cell repertoires in cytomegalovirus infection. This clonotype has a handful of counts. The antigen remains unidentified. The germline V gene has CDR1 LNHDA and CDR2 SQIVND (reference sequence). The CDR3 loop spans 15 amino acids. The ends lost 3 bases at V and 7 bases at J; junction bases unmatched: 6. TCRdb re-derived calls from the reads in MiXCR, one entry per CDR3 protein. The sample holds over 120,000 distinct CDR3 sequences, about 31% seen once. This TCR was recovered from a human donor in good health (CMV status not recorded). Some clones in this sample may be carry-over from other donors' samples. The chain uses TRBV19 and TRBJ2-1; 10 bases are shared with TRBD1. Here the sequenced sample was CD8+ T cells from cultured PBMCs, taken from culture after CMV antigen stimulation. DNA for the CDR3: TGTGCCAGTAGTATGATGGGACAGGGGTCGAATGAGCAGTTCTTC. This gives the protein CASSMMGQGSNEQFF.